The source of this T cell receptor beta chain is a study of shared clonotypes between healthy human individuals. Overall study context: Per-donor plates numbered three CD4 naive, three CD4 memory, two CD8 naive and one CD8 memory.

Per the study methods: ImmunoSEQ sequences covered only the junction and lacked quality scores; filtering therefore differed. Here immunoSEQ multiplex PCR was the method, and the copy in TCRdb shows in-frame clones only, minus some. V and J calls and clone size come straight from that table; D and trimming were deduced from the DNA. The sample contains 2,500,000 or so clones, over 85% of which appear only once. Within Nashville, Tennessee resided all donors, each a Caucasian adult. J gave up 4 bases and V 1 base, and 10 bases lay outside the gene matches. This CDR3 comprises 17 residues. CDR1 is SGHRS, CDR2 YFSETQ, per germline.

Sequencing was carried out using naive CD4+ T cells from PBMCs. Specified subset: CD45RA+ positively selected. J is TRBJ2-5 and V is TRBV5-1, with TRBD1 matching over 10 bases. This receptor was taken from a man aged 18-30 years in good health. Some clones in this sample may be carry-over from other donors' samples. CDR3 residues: CASSLNPGTGDRETQYF. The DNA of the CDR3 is TGCGCCAGCAGCTTGAACCCCGGGACAGGGGATCGAGAGACCCAGTACTTC.